Listed below are T cell receptor beta chains from one sample, sequenced in a study of cytomegalovirus exposure and HLA in healthy donors. Method: immunoSEQ multiplex PCR; TCRdb's copy keeps in-frame clones and lacks some. Of around 170,000 clones in the sample, 80% were seen once. The source material was PBMCs. The receptors stem from a man in his forties in good health and CMV-seropositive. Both conserved end residues are part of each CDR3. A D gene is named only where the DNA matches it firmly. Clone size is given for some rows only: seen once, a few or many times, or a class if the clone is expanded.

.	TRBD2	TRBJ2-2	TRBV14	TGTGCCAGCAGCCGGACTAGAATTTCCGGGGAGCTGTTTTTT	CASSRTRISGELFF
once	.	TRBJ2-7	TRBV7-2	TGTGCCAGCAGCTGGACAGACTACGAGCAGTACTTC	CASSWTDYEQYF
once	.	TRBJ1-2	TRBV4-1	TGCGCCAGCAGCCAATCAGGCACAGCTAACTATGGCTACACCTTC	CASSQSGTANYGYTF
once	TRBD2	TRBJ2-7	TRBV29-1	TGCAGCGTTGAAGATCGGGGGATGAGCGGGGGTCTCAGGTACGAGCAGTACTTC	CSVEDRGMSGGLRYEQYF
.	TRBD2	TRBJ2-3	TRBV5-1	TGCGCCAGCAGCACCGGACTAGCGGGGGGATTTCCAAGCACAGATACGCAGTATTTT	CASSTGLAGGFPSTDTQYF
.	TRBD2	TRBJ2-3	TRBV7-9	TGTGCCAGCAGCCGACTAGCGGGGGGCAAAGATACGCAGTATTTT	CASSRLAGGKDTQYF
.	TRBD2	TRBJ2-1	TRBV25-1	TGTGCCAGCATGCGGCGGGGGGACCTCTCCGGTGAGCAGTTCTTC	CASMRRGDLSGEQFF
.	.	TRBJ1-6	TRBV5-6	TGTGCCAGCAGCTTTACCCGGGGTCCCAAAGTAGGTAATTCACCCCTCCACTTT	CASSFTRGPKVGNSPLHF
few	.	TRBJ1-3	TRBV19	TGTGCCAGTAGTCTATCCGGGACTTCCCTCTCTGGAAACACCATATATTTT	CASSLSGTSLSGNTIYF
.	TRBD1	TRBJ1-2	TRBV11-2	TGTGCCAGCAGCTGGACAGGGAGAGATGGCTACACCTTC	CASSWTGRDGYTF
.	TRBD1	TRBJ2-5	TRBV7-2	TGTGCCAGCAGCTCCCCTCTGACAGGGGCACAAGAGACCCAGTACTTC	CASSSPLTGAQETQYF
.	.	TRBJ1-5	TRBV30	TGTGCCTGGAGTGTACGTCGGGGAGATCAGCCCCAGCATTTT	CAWSVRRGDQPQHF
.	TRBD1	TRBJ2-6	TRBV19	TGTGCCAGTAGACATCTGAGGACAGGCCTAAGCTCTGGGGCCAACGTCCTGACTTTC	CASRHLRTGLSSGANVLTF
.	.	TRBJ2-7	TRBV4-1	TGCGCCAGCAGCCACCCCACGGCAGGGAACTCCTACGAGCAGTACTTC	CASSHPTAGNSYEQYF